This passage covers 9 T cell receptor beta chains from one sample sequenced in a study of OX40 agonist ivuxolimab in advanced cancers. Some clones are missing from TCRdb's copy, which holds only in-frame ones; the method was immunoSEQ multiplex PCR. The table has tens of thousands of clones, 80% to 90% seen once; the top ten hold less than 2%. The source was CD4+ or CD8+ T cells sorted from blood, collected in a trial of the OX40 agonist ivuxolimab. The receptors were gathered from an adult with an advanced solid tumor such as melanoma, head and neck, liver or kidney cancer.

The rearrangement joins TRBV7-8 to TRBJ2-7; 9 bases map to TRBD2. CDR1 SGHVS and CDR2 FQNEAQ come from the germline V gene. Trimming took 1 base from V and 4 from J; bases not matched to a gene: 8. There are 16 residues in the CDR3. The DNA of the CDR3 is TGTGCCAGCAGCTTAGGGGTTAGCGGGGGAGGGTACGAGCAGTACGTC. Its protein is CASSLGVSGGGYEQYV.

A few counts support this clone. The rearrangement links TRBV5-4 to TRBJ2-7; D is perhaps TRBD2 (7 bases). Germline V gives CDR1 SGHNT, CDR2 YYREEE (reference sequence). Trimming stripped 5 bases from V and 6 bases from J, with 21 bases between. CDR3 length: 15 amino acids. The DNA for the CDR3 is TGTGCCAGCAGTCGAATGGGGGGAGGGGGAGGCGAGCAGTACGTC. Its translation: CASSRMGGGGGEQYV.

This CDR3 is CASTLRAGGWNQPQHF. The CDR3 DNA follows: TGTGCCAGTACCTTGCGGGCCGGGGGCTGGAATCAGCCCCAGCATTTT. The chain combines TRBV19 with TRBJ1-5; possible D gene TRBD1, 6 bases. The ends were cut back, 7 bases at V and 4 bases at J, with 20 bases in the middle. CDR1 and CDR2 from the germline V gene are LNHDA and SQIVND (reference sequence). The CDR3 length is 16 residues.

The J gene is TRBJ2-6, the V gene TRBV4-3, with no clear D. Germline values: CDR1 LGHNA, CDR2 YSLEER. V lost 3 bases and J lost 0, with 3 bases in between. The CDR3 loop spans 14 amino acids. The CDR3 DNA is TGCGCCAGCAGCCAGACCTCTGGGGCCAACGTCCTGACTTTC. This translates into CASSQTSGANVLTF.

This chain uses TRBV7-8 with TRBJ2-2; 11 bases agree with TRBD2. Germline values: CDR1 SGHVS, CDR2 FQNEAQ. V lost 2 bases and J lost 5; bases outside the gene matches: 4. The CDR3 consists of 16 residues. In DNA form, the CDR3 reads TGTGCCAGCAGCTTAACTAGCGGGAGAGGGACCGGGGAGCTGTTTTTT. It specifies CASSLTSGRGTGELFF.

CDR3 sequence (DNA): TGTGCCAGCAGTAAGGGACAGGGGAATCAGCCCCAGCATTTT. Protein product: CASSKGQGNQPQHF. The rearrangement links TRBV2 to TRBJ1-5; 10 nucleotides line up with TRBD1. The V gene end was trimmed by 5 bases and the J gene end by 4 bases; junction bases not matched to a gene: 2. Germline CDR1 is SNHLY and CDR2 is FYNNEI. The CDR3 extends over 14 amino acids.

The genes are TRBV28 and TRBJ1-4; 11 nucleotides align to TRBD1. Looked up from germline, CDR1 is MDHEN and CDR2 is SYDVKM. V lost 2 bases to trimming and J lost 7 bases; unmatched junction nucleotides: 3. This CDR3 region has 15 residues. This CDR3 reads CASSLRGTGGEKLFF. CDR3 in DNA: TGTGCCAGCAGTTTAAGAGGGACAGGGGGTGAAAAACTGTTTTTT. The full variable domain, with the rest looked up from reference TRBV28 and TRBJ1-4, is DVKVTQSSRYLVKRTGEKVFLECVQDMDHENMFWYRQDPGLGLRLIYFSYDVKMKEKGDIPEGYSVSREKKERFSLILESASTNQTSMYLCASSLRGTGGEKLFFGSGTQLSVL.

The chain carries TRBV7-9 and TRBJ2-7, with 11 nucleotides matching TRBD1. V dropped 1 base and J dropped 7; count of bases not matched to a gene: 6. The CDR3 consists of 15 residues. From germline, CDR1 is SEHNR and CDR2 FQNEAQ (reference sequence). CDR3 sequence reads: CASSLVGTGGEEQYF. The CDR3 nucleotides are TGTGCCAGCAGCTTAGTTGGGACAGGGGGTGAAGAGCAGTACTTC.

The chain recombines TRBV7-2 with TRBJ2-7; TRBD1 is a possible D gene (5 bases). The germline gives CDR1 SGHTA, CDR2 FQGNSA. The CDR3 runs 16 residues. Trimming shortened V by 3 bases and J by 2 bases, and 17 bases separated the two germline ends. This CDR3 is CASSFRGGAQAYEQYF. CDR3 nucleotide sequence: TGTGCCAGCAGCTTTAGGGGCGGAGCGCAAGCCTACGAGCAGTACTTC.